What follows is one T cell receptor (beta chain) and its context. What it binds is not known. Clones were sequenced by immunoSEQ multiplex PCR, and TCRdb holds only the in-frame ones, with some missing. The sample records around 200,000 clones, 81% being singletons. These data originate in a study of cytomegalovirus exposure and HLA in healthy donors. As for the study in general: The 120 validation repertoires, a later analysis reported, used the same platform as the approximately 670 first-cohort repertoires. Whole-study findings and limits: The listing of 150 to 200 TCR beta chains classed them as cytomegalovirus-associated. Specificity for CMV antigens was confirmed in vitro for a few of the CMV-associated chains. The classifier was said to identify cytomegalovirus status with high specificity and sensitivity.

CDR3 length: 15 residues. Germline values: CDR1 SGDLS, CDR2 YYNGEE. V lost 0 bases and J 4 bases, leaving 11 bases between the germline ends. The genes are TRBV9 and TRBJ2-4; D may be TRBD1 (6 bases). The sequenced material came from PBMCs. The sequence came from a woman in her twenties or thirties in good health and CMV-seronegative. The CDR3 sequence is CASSVAPTGKNIQYF. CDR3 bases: TGTGCCAGCAGCGTAGCCCCAACAGGGAAAAACATTCAGTACTTC. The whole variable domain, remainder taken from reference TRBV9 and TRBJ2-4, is DSGVTQTPKHLITATGQRVTLRCSPRSGDLSVYWYQQSLDQGLQFLIQYYNGEERAKGNILERFSAQQFPDLHSELNLSSLELGDSALYFCASSVAPTGKNIQYFGAGTRLSVL.